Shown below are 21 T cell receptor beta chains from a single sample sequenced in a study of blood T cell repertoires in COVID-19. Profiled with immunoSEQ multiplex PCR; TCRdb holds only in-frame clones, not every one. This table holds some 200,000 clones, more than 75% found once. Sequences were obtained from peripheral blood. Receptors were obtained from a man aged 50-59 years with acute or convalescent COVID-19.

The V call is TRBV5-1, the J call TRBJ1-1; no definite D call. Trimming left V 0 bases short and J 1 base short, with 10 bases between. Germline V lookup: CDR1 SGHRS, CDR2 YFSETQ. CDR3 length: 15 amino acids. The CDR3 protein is CASSLGELRNTEAFF. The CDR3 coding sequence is TGCGCCAGCAGCTTGGGAGAGCTTAGGAACACTGAAGCTTTCTTT. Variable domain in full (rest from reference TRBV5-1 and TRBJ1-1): KAGVTQTPRYLIKTRGQQVTLSCSPISGHRSVSWYQQTPGQGLQFLFEYFSETQRNKGNFPGRFSGRQFSNSRSEMNVSTLELGDSALYLCASSLGELRNTEAFFGQGTRLTVV.

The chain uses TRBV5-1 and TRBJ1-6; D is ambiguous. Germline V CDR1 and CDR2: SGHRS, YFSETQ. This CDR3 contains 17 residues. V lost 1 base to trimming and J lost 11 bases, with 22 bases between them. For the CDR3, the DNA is TGCGCCAGCAGCTTGTCCGCAAGTAAAGACGCGGCTGCACCCCTCCACTTT. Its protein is CASSLSASKDAAAPLHF.

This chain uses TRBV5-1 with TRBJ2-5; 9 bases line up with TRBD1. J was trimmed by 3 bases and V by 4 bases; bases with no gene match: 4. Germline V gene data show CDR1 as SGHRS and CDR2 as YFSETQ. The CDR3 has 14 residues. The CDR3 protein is CASSVGTGKETQYF. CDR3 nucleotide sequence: TGCGCCAGCAGCGTTGGGACAGGGAAAGAGACCCAGTACTTC.

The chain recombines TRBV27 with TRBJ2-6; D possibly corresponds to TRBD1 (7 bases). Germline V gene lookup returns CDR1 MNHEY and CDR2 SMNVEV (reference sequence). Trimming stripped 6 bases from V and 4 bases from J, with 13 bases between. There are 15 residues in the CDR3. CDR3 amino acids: CASSRGVQGANVLTF. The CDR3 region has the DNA TGTGCCAGCAGCAGGGGGGTCCAGGGGGCCAACGTCCTGACTTTC.

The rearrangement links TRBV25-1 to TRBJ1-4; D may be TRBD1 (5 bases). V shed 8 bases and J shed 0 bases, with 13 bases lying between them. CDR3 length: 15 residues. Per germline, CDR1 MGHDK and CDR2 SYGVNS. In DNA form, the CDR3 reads TGTGCCAGCGGGGCCCCGACGGCAACTAATGAAAAACTGTTTTTT. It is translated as CASGAPTATNEKLFF.

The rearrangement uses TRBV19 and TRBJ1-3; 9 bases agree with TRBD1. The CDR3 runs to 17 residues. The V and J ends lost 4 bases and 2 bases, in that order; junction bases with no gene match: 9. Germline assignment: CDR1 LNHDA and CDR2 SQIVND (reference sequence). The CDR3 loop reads CASSTYPGQGAGNTIYF. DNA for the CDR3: TGTGCCAGTAGTACCTATCCGGGACAGGGAGCTGGAAACACCATATATTTT.

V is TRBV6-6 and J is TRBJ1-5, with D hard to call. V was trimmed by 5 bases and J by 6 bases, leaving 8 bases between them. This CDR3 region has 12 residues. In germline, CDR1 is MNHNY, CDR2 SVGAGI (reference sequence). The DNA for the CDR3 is TGTGCCAGCAGTACAGATCTTCAGCCCCAGCATTTT. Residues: CASSTDLQPQHF.

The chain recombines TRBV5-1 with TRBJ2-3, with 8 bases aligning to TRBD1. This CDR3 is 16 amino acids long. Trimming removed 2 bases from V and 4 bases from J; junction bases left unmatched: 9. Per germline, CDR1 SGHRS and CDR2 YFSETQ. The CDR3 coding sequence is TGCGCCAGCAGCTTTTTACAGGGGGATGGGGCAGATACGCAGTATTTT. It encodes CASSFLQGDGADTQYF.

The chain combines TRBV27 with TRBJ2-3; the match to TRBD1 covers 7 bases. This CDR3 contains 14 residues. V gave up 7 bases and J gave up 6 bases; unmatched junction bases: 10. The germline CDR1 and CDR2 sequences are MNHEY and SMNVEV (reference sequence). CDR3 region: CASNRGGASDTQYF. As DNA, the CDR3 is TGTGCCAGCAACCGAGGGGGCGCATCCGATACGCAGTATTTT.

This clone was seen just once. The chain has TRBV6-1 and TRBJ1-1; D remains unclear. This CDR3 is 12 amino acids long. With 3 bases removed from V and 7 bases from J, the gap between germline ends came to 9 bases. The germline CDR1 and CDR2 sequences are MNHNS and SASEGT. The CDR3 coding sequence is TGTGCCAGCAGTGAGCCACAAGATGAAGCTTTCTTT. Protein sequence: CASSEPQDEAFF.

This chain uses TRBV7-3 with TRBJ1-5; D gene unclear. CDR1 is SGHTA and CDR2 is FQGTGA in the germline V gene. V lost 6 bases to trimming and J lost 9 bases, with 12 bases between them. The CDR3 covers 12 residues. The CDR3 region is CASSYGGRPQHF. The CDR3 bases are TGTGCCAGCAGTTACGGTGGGAGGCCCCAGCATTTT.

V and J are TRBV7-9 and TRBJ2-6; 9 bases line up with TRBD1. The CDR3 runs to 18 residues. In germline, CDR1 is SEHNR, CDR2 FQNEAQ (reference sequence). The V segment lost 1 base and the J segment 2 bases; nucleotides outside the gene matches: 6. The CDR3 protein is CASSLVGQGHPGANVLTF. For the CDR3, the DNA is TGTGCCAGCAGCTTAGTTGGACAGGGGCACCCTGGGGCCAACGTCCTGACTTTC.

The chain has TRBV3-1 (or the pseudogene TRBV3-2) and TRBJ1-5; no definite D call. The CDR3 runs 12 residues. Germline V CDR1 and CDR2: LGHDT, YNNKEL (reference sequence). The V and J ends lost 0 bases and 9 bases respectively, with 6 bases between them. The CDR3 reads CASSQEGGPQHF. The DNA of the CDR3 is TGTGCCAGCAGCCAAGAAGGAGGGCCCCAGCATTTT.

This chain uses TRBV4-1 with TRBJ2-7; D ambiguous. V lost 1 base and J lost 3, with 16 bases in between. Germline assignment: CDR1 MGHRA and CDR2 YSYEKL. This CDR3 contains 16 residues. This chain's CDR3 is CASSQGRGTRYYEQYF. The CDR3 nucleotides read TGCGCCAGCAGCCAAGGGCGAGGAACGAGATACTACGAGCAGTACTTC.

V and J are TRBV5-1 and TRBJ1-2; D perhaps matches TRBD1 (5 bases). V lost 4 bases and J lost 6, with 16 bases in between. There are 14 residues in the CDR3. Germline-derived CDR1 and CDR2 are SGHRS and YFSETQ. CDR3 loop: CASSRNRQPNGYTF. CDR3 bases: TGCGCCAGCAGCCGCAACAGGCAGCCAAATGGCTACACCTTC.

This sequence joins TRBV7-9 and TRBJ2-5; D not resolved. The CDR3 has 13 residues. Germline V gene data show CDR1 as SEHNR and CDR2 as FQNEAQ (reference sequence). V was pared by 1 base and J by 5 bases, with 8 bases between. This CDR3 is CASSLVPRETQYF. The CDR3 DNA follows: TGTGCCAGCAGCTTAGTCCCCAGGGAGACCCAGTACTTC. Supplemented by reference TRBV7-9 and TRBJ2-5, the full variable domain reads DTGVSQNPRHKITKRGQNVTFRCDPISEHNRLYWYRQTLGQGPEFLTYFQNEAQLEKSRLLSDRFSAERPKGSFSTLEIQRTEQGDSAMYLCASSLVPRETQYFGPGTRLLVL.

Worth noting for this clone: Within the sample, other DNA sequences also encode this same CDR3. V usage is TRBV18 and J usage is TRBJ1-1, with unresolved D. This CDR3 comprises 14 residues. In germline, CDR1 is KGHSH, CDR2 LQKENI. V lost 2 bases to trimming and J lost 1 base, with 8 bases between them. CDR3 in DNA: TGTGCCAGCTCACCAGCGGCGGGGAACACTGAAGCTTTCTTT. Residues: CASSPAAGNTEAFF.

The CDR3 sequence: CASNMGSPQPQHF. The CDR3 bases are TGTGCCAGCAACATGGGGAGTCCTCAGCCCCAGCATTTT. V and J are TRBV6-5 and TRBJ1-5, with unresolved D. V lost 7 bases, J lost 6 bases, and 13 bases lay in between. The length of the CDR3 is 13 residues. The germline V gene encodes CDR1 MNHEY and CDR2 SVGAGI.

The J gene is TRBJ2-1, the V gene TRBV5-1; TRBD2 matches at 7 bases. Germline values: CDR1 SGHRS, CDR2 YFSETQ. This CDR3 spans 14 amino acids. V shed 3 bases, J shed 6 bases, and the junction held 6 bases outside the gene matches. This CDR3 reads CASSWGGPSNEQFF. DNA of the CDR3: TGCGCCAGCAGCTGGGGGGGACCGTCCAATGAGCAGTTCTTC.

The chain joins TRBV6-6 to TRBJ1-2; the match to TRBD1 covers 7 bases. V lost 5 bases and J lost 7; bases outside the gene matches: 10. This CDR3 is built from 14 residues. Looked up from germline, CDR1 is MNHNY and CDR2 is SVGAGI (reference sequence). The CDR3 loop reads CASSQIDRVAGYTF. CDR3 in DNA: TGTGCCAGCAGTCAGATAGACAGGGTGGCTGGCTACACCTTC.

For the CDR3, the DNA is TGTGCCAGCAGCGGAGGGACAGGGACAAATGAAAAACTGTTTTTT. Translated: CASSGGTGTNEKLFF. V usage is TRBV9 and J usage is TRBJ1-4, with 9 bases matching TRBD1. J was trimmed by 5 bases and V by 3 bases; bases with no gene match: 5. This CDR3 has 15 residues. The germline V gene encodes CDR1 SGDLS and CDR2 YYNGEE.